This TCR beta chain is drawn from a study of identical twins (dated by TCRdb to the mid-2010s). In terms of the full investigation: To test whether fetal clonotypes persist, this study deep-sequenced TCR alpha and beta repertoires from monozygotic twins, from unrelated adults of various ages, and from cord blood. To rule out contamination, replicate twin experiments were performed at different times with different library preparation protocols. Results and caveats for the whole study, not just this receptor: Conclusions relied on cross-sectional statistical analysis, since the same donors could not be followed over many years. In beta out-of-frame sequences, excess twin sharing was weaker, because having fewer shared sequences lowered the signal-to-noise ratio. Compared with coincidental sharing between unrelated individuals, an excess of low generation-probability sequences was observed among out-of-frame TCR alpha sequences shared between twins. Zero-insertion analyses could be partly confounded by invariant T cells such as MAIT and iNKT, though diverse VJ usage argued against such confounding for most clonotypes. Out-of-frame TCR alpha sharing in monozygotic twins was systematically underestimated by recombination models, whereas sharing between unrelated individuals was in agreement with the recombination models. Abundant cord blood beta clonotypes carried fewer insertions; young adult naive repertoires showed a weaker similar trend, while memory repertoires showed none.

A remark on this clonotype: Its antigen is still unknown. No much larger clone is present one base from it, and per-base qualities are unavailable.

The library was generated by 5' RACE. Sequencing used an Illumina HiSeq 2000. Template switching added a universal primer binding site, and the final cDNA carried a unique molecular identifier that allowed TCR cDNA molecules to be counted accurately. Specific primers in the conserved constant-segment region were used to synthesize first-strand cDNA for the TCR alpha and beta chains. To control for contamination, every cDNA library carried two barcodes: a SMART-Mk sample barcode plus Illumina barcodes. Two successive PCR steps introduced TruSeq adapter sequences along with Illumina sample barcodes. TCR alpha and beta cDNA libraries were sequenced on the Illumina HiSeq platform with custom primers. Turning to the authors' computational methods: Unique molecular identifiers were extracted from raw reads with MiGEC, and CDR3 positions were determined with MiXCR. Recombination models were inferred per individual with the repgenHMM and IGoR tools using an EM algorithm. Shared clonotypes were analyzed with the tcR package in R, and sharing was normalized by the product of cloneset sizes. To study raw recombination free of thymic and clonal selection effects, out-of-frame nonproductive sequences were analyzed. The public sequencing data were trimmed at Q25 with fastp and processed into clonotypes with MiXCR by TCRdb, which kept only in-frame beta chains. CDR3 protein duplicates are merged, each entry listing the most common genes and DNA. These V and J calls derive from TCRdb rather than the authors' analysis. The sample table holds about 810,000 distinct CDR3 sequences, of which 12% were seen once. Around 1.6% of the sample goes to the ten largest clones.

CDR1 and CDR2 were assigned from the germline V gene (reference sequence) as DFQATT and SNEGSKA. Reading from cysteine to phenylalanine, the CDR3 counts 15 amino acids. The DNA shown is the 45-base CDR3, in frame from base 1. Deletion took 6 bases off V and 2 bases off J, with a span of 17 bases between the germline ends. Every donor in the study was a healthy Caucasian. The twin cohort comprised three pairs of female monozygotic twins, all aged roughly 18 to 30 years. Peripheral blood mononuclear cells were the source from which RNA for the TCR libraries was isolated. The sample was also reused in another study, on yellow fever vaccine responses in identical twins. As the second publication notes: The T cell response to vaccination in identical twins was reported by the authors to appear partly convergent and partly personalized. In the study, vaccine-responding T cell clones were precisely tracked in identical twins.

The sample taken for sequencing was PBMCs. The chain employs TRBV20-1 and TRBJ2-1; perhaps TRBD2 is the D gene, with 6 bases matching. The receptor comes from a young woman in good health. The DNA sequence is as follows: TGCAGTGCCCCCATAATAGCGGAAACCTACAATGAGCAGTTCTTC. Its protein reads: CSAPIIAETYNEQFF.